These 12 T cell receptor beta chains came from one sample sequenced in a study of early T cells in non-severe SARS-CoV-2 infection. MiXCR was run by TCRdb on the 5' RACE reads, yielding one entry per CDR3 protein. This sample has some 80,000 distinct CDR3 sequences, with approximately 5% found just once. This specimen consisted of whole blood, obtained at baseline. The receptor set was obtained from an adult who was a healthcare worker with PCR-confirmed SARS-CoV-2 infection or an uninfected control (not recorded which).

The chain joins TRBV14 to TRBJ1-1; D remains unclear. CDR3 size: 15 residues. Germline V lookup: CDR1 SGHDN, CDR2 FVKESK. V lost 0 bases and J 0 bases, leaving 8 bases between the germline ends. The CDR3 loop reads CASSQEWGMNTEAFF. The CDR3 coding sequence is TGTGCCAGCAGCCAAGAGTGGGGTATGAACACTGAAGCTTTCTTT.

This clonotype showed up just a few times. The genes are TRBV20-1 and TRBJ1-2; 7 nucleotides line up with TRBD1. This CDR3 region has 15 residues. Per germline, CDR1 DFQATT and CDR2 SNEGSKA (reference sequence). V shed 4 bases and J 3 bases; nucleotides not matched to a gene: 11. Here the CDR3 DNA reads TGCAGTGCTATCGGGACAGCCATTCTTGACTATGGCTACACCTTC. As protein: CSAIGTAILDYGYTF.

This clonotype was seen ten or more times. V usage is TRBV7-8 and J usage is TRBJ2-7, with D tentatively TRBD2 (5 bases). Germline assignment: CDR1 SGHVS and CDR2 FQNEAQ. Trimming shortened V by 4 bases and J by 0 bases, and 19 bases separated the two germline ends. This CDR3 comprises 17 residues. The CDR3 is CASSSRPRTLSSYEQYF. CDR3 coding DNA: TGTGCCAGCAGCTCCCGCCCCCGGACTCTAAGCTCCTACGAGCAGTACTTC.

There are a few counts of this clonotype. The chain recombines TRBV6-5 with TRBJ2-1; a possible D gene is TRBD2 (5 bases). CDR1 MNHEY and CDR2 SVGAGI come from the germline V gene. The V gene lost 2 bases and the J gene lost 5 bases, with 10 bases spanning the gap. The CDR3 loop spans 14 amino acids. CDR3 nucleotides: TGTGCCAGCAGTTACGGCGGGTCCAACAATGAGCAGTTCTTC. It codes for CASSYGGSNNEQFF.

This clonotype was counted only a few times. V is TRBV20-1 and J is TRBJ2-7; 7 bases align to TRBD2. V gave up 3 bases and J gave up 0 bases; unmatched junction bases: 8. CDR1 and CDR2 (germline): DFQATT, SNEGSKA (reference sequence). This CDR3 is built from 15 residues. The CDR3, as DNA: TGCAGTGCTAGCGCGGCTAGCGGAGGCTCCTACGAGCAGTACTTC. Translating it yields CSASAASGGSYEQYF.

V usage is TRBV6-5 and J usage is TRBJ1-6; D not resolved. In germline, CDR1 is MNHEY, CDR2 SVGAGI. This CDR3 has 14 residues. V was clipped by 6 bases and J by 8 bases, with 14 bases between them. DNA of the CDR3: TGTGCCAGCAGCTCGGGATGGTTCGATTCACCCCTCCACTTT. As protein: CASSSGWFDSPLHF.

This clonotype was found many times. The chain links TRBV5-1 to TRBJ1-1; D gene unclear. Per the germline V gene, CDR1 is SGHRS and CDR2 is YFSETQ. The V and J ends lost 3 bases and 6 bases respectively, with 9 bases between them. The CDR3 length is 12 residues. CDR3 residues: CASSSGGAEAFF. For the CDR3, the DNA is TGCGCCAGCAGCTCAGGAGGTGCTGAAGCTTTCTTT.

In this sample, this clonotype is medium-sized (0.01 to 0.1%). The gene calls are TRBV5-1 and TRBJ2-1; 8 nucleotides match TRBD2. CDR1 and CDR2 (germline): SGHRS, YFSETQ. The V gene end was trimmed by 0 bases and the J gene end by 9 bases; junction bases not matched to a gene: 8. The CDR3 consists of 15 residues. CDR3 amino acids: CASSLEVAGQPEQFF. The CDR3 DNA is TGCGCCAGCAGCTTGGAGGTAGCGGGACAACCTGAGCAGTTCTTC. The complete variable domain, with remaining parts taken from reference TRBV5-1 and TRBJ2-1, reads KAGVTQTPRYLIKTRGQQVTLSCSPISGHRSVSWYQQTPGQGLQFLFEYFSETQRNKGNFPGRFSGRQFSNSRSEMNVSTLELGDSALYLCASSLEVAGQPEQFFGPGTRLTVL.

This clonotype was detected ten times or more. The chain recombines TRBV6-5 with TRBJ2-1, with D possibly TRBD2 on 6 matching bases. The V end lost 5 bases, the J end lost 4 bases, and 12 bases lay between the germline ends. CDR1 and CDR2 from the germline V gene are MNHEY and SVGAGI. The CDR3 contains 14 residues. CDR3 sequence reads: CASSPGLLYNEQFF. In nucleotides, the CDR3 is TGTGCCAGCAGTCCGGGACTTCTGTACAATGAGCAGTTCTTC.

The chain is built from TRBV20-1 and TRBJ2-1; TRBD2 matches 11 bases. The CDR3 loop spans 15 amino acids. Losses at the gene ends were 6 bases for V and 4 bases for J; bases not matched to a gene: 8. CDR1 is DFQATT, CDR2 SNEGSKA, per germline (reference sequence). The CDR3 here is CSADPGTSGYNEQFF. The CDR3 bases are TGCAGTGCCGACCCCGGGACTAGCGGTTACAATGAGCAGTTCTTC.

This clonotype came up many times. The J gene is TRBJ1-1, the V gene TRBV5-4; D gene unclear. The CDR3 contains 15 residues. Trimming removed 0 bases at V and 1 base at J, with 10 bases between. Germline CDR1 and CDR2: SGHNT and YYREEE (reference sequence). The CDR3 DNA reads TGTGCCAGCAGCTTGGAGGCCAGATCGAACACTGAAGCTTTCTTT. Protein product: CASSLEARSNTEAFF.

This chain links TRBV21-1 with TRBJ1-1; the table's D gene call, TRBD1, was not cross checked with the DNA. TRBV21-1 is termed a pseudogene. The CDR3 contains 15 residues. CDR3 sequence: CASNQDRPLGTEAFF. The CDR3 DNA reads TGTGCCAGCAACCAAGACAGACCCTTGGGTACTGAAGCTTTCTTT.